This T cell receptor (beta chain) was obtained from a study of memory CD4+ T cells and cytomegalovirus serostatus. Study-wide findings and caveats: Each of some 67 CMV-associated TCRbeta sequences occurred in one to five individuals.

The CDR3 length is 14 residues. V was pared by 1 base and J by 9 bases, with 13 bases between. In germline, CDR1 is SGHAT, CDR2 FQNNGV. Single viable CD3+CD4+CD8-CD45RO+ cells were sorted as the memory CD4+ T cells. A note on this clone: Its antigen remains unknown.

Authors' methods: Out-of-frame sequences were removed, leaving 2,204,828 distinct TCRbeta sequences. TCRdb's table, derived via immunoSEQ multiplex PCR, lists solely in-frame clones and lacks some. V, J and clone size reflect that table, while D and trimming were determined from the DNA. Of 55,000 to 65,000 clones detected, 82% appear once; the ten largest clones hold roughly 0.5%. This clonotype was sampled from an adult in good health and CMV-seronegative. Some clones in this sample may be carry-over from other donors' samples. This chain connects TRBV11-2 to TRBJ2-1; D is perhaps TRBD1 or TRBD2 (5 bases each). Sequenced material: memory CD4+ T cells from blood. The CDR3 reads CASSLGGATREQFF. In DNA form, the CDR3 reads TGTGCCAGCAGCTTAGGAGGGGCGACCCGTGAGCAGTTCTTC.